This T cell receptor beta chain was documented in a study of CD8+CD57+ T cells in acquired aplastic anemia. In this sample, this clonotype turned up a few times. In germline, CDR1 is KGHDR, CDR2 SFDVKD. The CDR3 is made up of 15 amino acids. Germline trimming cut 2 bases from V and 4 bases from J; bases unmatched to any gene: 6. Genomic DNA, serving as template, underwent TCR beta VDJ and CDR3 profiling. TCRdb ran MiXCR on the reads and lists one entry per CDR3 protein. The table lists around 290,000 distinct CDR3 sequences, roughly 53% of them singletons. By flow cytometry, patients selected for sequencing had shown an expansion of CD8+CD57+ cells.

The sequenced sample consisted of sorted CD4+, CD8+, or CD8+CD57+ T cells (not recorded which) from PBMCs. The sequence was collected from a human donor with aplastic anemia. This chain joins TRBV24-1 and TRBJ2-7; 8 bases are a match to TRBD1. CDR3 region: CATSDSGTGGYEQYF. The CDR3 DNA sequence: TGTGCCACCAGTGATTCCGGGACAGGTGGTTACGAGCAGTACTTC.